A few counts support the clone carrying this TCR beta chain. The source of the sample is a study of blood T cell repertoires in COVID-19. Study context: Material from acute and convalescent COVID-19 was sourced from the United States, Italy and Spain.

Authors' methods: The authors estimated nucleated cell counts from reference gene primer amplification. Method: immunoSEQ multiplex PCR; TCRdb's copy keeps in-frame clones and lacks some. That table is the source of V, J and clone size, and D and trimming were worked out from the DNA. The sample holds roughly 63,000 clones, around 80% seen once. Sequencing input: peripheral blood. The sequence came from a human donor in a cohort sampled during active COVID-19.

This CDR3 reads CASSYDRGLDEQFF. As DNA, the CDR3 is TGCGCCAGCAGTTACGACAGGGGGCTCGATGAGCAGTTCTTC. V gene TRBV10-2 combines with J gene TRBJ2-1, with 10 bases fitting TRBD1. With 5 bases clipped from V and 8 bases from J, the junction kept 6 bases outside the gene matches. Germline V gives CDR1 WSHSY, CDR2 SAAADI. The CDR3 is 14 amino acids.